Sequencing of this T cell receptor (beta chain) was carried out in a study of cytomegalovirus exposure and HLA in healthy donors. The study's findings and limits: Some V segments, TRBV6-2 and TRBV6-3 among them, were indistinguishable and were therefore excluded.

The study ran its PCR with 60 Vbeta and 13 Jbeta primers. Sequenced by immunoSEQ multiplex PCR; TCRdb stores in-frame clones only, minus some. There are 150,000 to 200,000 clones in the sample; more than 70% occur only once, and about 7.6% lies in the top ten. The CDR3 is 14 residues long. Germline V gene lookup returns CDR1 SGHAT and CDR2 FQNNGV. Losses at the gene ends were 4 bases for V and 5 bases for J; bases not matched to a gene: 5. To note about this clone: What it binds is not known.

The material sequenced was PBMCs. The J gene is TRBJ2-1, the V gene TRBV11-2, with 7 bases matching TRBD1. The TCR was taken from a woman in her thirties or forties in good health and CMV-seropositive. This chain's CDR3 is CASSSLTGNNEQFF. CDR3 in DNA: TGTGCCAGCAGCTCCTTGACAGGGAACAATGAGCAGTTCTTC.